The entry below gives a single T cell receptor beta chain sequence along with its context. Its antigen is undetermined. Deletions cut 0 bases from V and 4 bases from J, with 10 bases between. The germline V gene has CDR1 ENHRY and CDR2 SYGVKD. CDR3 length: 14 residues. These data belong to a study of response to subunit inactivated influenza vaccine. TCRdb reanalysed the RT-PCR reads using MiXCR and keeps one entry per CDR3 protein. The sample lists about 190,000 distinct CDR3 sequences; roughly an eighth were seen once. General observations from the study: The authors offered the suggestion that each seasonal influenza vaccination recruits few new T cells.

The source of this sequence is a man aged 50-60 years who received an inactivated influenza vaccine. The genes are TRBV10-3 and TRBJ2-7; D may be TRBD1 (5 bases). The sample was CD8+ T cells sorted from PBMCs, taken 5 days after vaccination. In nucleotides, the CDR3 is TGTGCCATCAGTGAGTCCCCGACAGTTTACGAGCAGTACTTC. This encodes CAISESPTVYEQYF.